The clone carrying this T cell receptor (beta chain) has ten or more counts. TCR beta CDR3 regions were amplified from RNA transcripts. First-round RT-PCR relied on HTBI primers, and a second-round multiplex PCR came next. Each CDR3 protein gets one entry after TCRdb re-called the multiplex PCR reads with MiXCR. The top ten clones hold 1.5% to 2% of a sample with about 400,000 distinct CDR3 sequences, roughly 18% of them seen once. V shed 8 bases and J shed 8 bases, with 16 bases lying between them. Germline V gene sequence: CDR1 MNHNS, CDR2 SASEGT. CDR3 length: 13 residues. The data belong to a study of Graves' ophthalmopathy and Graves' hyperthyroidism.

The sequence came from a woman aged 18-30 years with Graves' ophthalmopathy. The chain is built from TRBV6-1 and TRBJ1-3; D unresolved. Material: peripheral blood. CDR3 nucleotides: TGTGCCAGCGGACTCCCCAACAGCTACACCATATATTTT. It translates to CASGLPNSYTIYF.